Given below is one T cell receptor (beta chain) in context. The data originate from a study of control samples from healthy donors and cancer patients. Generated by immunoSEQ multiplex PCR, the TCRdb table keeps only in-frame clones and is missing some. Of about 170,000 clones in the sample, around 88% were seen once. The V segment lost 4 bases and the J segment 9 bases; nucleotides outside the gene matches: 5. The CDR3 runs to 14 residues. Germline CDR1 SNHLY, CDR2 FYNNEI. This receptor was taken from a woman younger than 45 in good health. The specimen was blood. V usage is TRBV2 and J usage is TRBJ1-6; TRBD1 matches at 8 bases. The CDR3 nucleotides are TGTGCCAGCAGTGTTCAGGGGGCCGCTTCACCCCTCCACTTT. Translation: CASSVQGAASPLHF.